This T cell receptor (beta chain) comes out of a study of prognosis after radiotherapy for stage I lung cancer. About the study: Without exception, patients with non-small cell lung cancer were deemed medically inoperable. Stereotactic body radiotherapy was never combined with concurrent therapy in any patient. Ages of the 10 to 15 men and 6 women ranged about 53 to 90 years, median around 70.

Amplification of TCR beta CDR3 from genomic DNA used two-round multiplex PCR. Amplification in first-round PCR relied on primers specific to each TRBV and TRBJ gene. TCRdb independently ran MiXCR on the multiplex PCR reads; one entry per CDR3 protein. The profile shows over 25,000 distinct CDR3 sequences, 46% of them singletons. CDR1 and CDR2 (germline): SQVTM, ANQGSEA. The junction had 9 bases not matched to a gene; V was cut back by 5 bases and J by 7 bases. The CDR3 sequence is 14 residues long. This clonotype was seen at least ten times. Every patient was node-negative on CT and PET/CT and lacked prior chemotherapy, radiotherapy or other malignancies.

This specimen consisted of PBMCs, obtained before or after stereotactic body radiation therapy (not recorded which). The chain has TRBV29-1 and TRBJ2-1; 9 nucleotides match TRBD1. The receptor was isolated from a donor over 45 with non-small cell lung cancer. The CDR3 loop reads CSVKTGTGLNEQFF. DNA for the CDR3: TGCAGCGTTAAAACCGGGACAGGGCTGAATGAGCAGTTCTTC.